This T cell receptor beta chain was captured in a study of cytomegalovirus exposure and HLA in healthy donors. Germline CDR1 is MNHEY and CDR2 is SVGAGI. V was pared by 2 bases and J by 2 bases, with 12 bases between. The CDR3 runs to 15 residues. In the PCR, 60 Vbeta and 13 Jbeta primers were used. Using immunoSEQ multiplex PCR, the repertoire was profiled, and TCRdb retains in-frame clones only, with some absent. The data show around 130,000 clones, with 75% to 85% seen just once and more than 2.5% held by the top ten. The receptor's source is a male donor in good health and CMV-seronegative. Sequencing was carried out using PBMCs. The V gene is TRBV6-5, the J gene TRBJ1-1, with D perhaps matching TRBD1 (5 bases). Here the CDR3 reads CASSYTGLPNTEAFF. For the CDR3, the DNA is TGTGCCAGCAGTTACACGGGACTCCCAAACACTGAAGCTTTCTTT.